Below are 8 T cell receptor beta chains sequenced from a single sample in a study of T cell responses to AZD1222 COVID-19 vaccine. Assay used: immunoSEQ multiplex PCR; TCRdb lists only in-frame clones, some missing. Of tens of thousands of clones listed, about 86% are singletons. The sequences come from peripheral blood, collected on day 0 of MenACWY control vaccination. The receptors here all came from an adult in good health.

J is TRBJ2-2 and V is TRBV2, with 7 nucleotides matching TRBD1. Germline CDR1 is SNHLY and CDR2 is FYNNEI. The CDR3 contains 15 residues. Trimming cost V 7 bases and J 2 bases; bases outside gene matches: 7. In DNA, the CDR3 is TGTGCCAGCACACGGGACAGAATAAACACCGGGGAGCTGTTTTTT. Its protein is CASTRDRINTGELFF.

The J gene is TRBJ2-5, the V gene TRBV6-5, with 9 bases aligning to TRBD1. After removal of 3 bases from V and 1 base from J, the junction contained 6 bases not matched to a gene. The CDR3 contains 16 residues. Germline CDR1 MNHEY, CDR2 SVGAGI. The CDR3 region is CASSYRTGAAQETQYF. As DNA, the CDR3 is TGTGCCAGCAGTTATAGGACAGGGGCGGCCCAAGAGACCCAGTACTTC.

The chain carries TRBV2 and TRBJ1-5, with 9 bases matching TRBD1. Germline loops: CDR1 SNHLY, CDR2 FYNNEI. The CDR3 covers 14 residues. With 6 bases clipped from V and 4 bases from J, the junction kept 4 bases outside the gene matches. CDR3 DNA sequence: TGTGCCAGCAGAGACAGGGGGACAAATCAGCCCCAGCATTTT. Its translation is CASRDRGTNQPQHF.

The rearrangement uses TRBV10-3 and TRBJ2-7, with 7 bases lining up with TRBD1. This CDR3 is 15 amino acids long. V was pared by 4 bases and J by 0 bases, with 6 bases of the junction left unmatched. From germline, CDR1 is ENHRY and CDR2 SYGVKD. The DNA for the CDR3 is TGTGCCATCAGTGGGGGACAGACCCACTCCTACGAGCAGTACTTC. Translating it yields CAISGGQTHSYEQYF.

The chain recombines TRBV30 with TRBJ2-5, with D unclear. The length of the CDR3 is 13 residues. Looked up from germline, CDR1 is GTSNPN and CDR2 is SVGIG (reference sequence). The ends were cut back, 0 bases at V and 5 bases at J, with 10 bases in the middle. CDR3 region: CAWSVPGPETQYF. CDR3 nucleotide sequence: TGTGCCTGGAGTGTCCCCGGGCCCGAGACCCAGTACTTC.

This rearrangement joins TRBV4-2 to TRBJ2-2; D is undetermined. V lost 0 bases and J 6 bases, leaving 14 bases between the germline ends. CDR1 is LGHNA, CDR2 YNFKEQ, per germline. The CDR3 has 16 amino acids. The CDR3, as DNA: TGTGCCAGCAGCCAAGATCTCAGCCTGAAGGCCGGGGAGCTGTTTTTT. Its protein is CASSQDLSLKAGELFF.

The chain links TRBV14 to TRBJ1-4, with no clear D. Germline V gene sequence: CDR1 SGHDN, CDR2 FVKESK. V was shortened by 4 bases and J by 8 bases, with 17 bases between the two germline ends. The CDR3 runs to 15 residues. CDR3: CASSRALGLWEKLFF. In nucleotides, the CDR3 is TGTGCCAGCAGCCGAGCTCTAGGGCTCTGGGAAAAACTGTTTTTT.

The chain has TRBV4-2 and TRBJ2-4; TRBD1 agrees at 7 bases. The CDR3 length is 19 residues. Germline loops: CDR1 LGHNA, CDR2 YNFKEQ. The junction had 12 bases not matched to a gene; V was cut back by 0 bases and J by 1 base. The CDR3 sequence is CASSQDWGQMGSAKNIQYF. CDR3 bases: TGTGCCAGCAGCCAAGATTGGGGACAGATGGGGTCGGCCAAAAACATTCAGTACTTC.